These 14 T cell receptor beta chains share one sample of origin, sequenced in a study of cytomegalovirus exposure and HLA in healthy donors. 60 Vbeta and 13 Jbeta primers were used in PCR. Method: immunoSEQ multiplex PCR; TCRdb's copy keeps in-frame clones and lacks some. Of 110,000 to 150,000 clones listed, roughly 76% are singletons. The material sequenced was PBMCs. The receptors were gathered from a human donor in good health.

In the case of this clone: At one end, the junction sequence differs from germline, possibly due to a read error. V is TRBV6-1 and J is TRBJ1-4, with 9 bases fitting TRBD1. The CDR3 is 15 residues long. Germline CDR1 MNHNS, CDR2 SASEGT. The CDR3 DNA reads TGTGCCAGCAGTAAACAGGGGGCGGGCGGTAGGAATTTGATTTTT. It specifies CASSKQGAGGRNLIF.

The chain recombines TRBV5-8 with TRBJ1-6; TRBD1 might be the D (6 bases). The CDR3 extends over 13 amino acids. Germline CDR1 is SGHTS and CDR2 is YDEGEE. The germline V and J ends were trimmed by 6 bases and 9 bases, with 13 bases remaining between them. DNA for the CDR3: TGTGCCAGCAAGGGGGAAGTGGGTTCACCCCTCCACTTT. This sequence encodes CASKGEVGSPLHF.

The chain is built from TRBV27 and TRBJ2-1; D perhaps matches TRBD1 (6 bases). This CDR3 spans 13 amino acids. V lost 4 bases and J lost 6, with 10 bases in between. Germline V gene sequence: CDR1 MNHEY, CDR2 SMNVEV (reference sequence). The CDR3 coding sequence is TGTGCCAGCAGTTCCCACAGGGTCAATGAGCAGTTCTTC. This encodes CASSSHRVNEQFF.

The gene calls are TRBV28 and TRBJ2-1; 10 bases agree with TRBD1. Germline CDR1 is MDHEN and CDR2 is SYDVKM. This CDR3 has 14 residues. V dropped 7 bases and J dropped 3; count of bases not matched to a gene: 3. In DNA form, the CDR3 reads TGTGCCAGCACCCGGACAGGGGGCTACAATGAGCAGTTCTTC. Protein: CASTRTGGYNEQFF.

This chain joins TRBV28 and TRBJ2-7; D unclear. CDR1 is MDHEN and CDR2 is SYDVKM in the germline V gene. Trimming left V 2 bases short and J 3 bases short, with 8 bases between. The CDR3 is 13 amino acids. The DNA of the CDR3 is TGTGCCAGCAGTTTAACACAGCACTACGAGCAGTACTTC. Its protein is CASSLTQHYEQYF. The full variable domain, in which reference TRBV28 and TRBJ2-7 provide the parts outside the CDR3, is DVKVTQSSRYLVKRTGEKVFLECVQDMDHENMFWYRQDPGLGLRLIYFSYDVKMKEKGDIPEGYSVSREKKERFSLILESASTNQTSMYLCASSLTQHYEQYFGPGTRLTVT.

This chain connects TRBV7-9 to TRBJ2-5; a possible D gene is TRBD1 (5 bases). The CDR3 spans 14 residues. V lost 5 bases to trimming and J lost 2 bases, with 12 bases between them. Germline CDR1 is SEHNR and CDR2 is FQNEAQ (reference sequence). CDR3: CASSLAGFQETQYF. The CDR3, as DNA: TGTGCCAGCAGCCTTGCAGGGTTTCAAGAGACCCAGTACTTC.

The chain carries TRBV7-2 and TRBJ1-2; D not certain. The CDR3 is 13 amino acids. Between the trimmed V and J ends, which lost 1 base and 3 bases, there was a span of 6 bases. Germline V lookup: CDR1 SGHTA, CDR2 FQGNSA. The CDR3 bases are TGTGCCAGCAGCTTAGGAGGTGACTATGGCTACACCTTC. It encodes CASSLGGDYGYTF.

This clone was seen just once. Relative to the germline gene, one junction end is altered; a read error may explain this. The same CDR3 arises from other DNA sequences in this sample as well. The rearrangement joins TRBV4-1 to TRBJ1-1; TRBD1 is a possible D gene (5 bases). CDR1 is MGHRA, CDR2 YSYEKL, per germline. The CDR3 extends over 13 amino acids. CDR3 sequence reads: CASSQTTQRGAFF. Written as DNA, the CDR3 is TGTGCCAGCAGCCAAACGACACAAAGGGGAGCTTTCTTT.

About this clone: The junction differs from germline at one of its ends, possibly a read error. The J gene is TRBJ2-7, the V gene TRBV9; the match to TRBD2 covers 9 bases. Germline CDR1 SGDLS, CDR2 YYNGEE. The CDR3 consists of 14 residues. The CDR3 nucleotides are TGTGCCAGCAGCGTAGATGAGGTTAGCGGGAGTAAAAACTTC. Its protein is CASSVDEVSGSKNF. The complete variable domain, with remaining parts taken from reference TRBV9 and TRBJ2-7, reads DSGVTQTPKHLITATGQRVTLRCSPRSGDLSVYWYQQSLDQGLQFLIQYYNGEERAKGNILERFSAQQFPDLHSELNLSSLELGDSALYFCASSVDEVSGSKNFGPGTRLTVT.

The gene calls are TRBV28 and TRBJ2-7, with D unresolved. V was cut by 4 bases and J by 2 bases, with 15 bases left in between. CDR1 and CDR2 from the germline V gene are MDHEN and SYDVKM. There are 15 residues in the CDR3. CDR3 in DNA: TGTGCCAGCAGTTCCCCCCCGACTGGTACCTACGAGCAGTACTTC. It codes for CASSSPPTGTYEQYF.

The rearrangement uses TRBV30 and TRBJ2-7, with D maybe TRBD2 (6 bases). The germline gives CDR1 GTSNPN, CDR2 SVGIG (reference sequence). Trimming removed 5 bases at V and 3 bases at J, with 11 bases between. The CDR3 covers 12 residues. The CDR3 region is CAWAGTDYEQYF. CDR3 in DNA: TGTGCCTGGGCCGGGACTGACTACGAGCAGTACTTC.

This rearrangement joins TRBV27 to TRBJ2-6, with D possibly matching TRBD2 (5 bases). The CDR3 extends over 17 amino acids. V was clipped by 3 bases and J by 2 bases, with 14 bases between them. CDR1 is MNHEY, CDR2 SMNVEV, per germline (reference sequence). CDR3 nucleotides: TGTGCCAGCAGTTTGCGGGTTGGGGTAGCTGGGGCCAACGTCCTGACTTTC. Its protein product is CASSLRVGVAGANVLTF.

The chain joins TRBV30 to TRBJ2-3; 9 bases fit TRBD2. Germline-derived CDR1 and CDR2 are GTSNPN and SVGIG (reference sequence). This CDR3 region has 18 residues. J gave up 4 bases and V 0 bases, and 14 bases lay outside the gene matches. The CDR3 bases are TGTGCCTGGAGTGTACTTCCCCTTGCGGGAGGGTTAGCAGATACGCAGTATTTT. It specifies CAWSVLPLAGGLADTQYF. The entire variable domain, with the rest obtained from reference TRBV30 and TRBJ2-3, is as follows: SQTIHQWPATLVQPVGSPLSLECTVEGTSNPNLYWYRQAAGRGLQLLFYSVGIGQISSEVPQNLSASRPQDRQFILSSKKLLLSDSGFYLCAWSVLPLAGGLADTQYFGPGTRLTVL.

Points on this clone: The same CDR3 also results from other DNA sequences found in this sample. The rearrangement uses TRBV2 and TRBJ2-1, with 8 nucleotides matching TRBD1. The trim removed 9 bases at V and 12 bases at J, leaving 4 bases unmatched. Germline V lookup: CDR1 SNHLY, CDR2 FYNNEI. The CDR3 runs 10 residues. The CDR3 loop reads CAREGTGQFF. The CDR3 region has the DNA TGTGCCAGAGAAGGGACAGGGCAGTTCTTC.